The 5 T cell receptor beta chains given below trace back to one sample, sequenced in a study of T cells after yellow fever vaccination. In TCRdb, the 5' RACE reads were re-called with MiXCR into one record per CDR3 protein. The sample contains fewer than 500,000 distinct CDR3 sequences, roughly 20% of which appear only once. The specimen was PBMCs, collected before the yellow fever booster vaccination. The receptors derive from a man younger than 35 who received the YFV17D yellow fever vaccine.

In its sample, this clonotype was seen a few times. The rearrangement joins TRBV7-3 to TRBJ2-3; unclear D gene. With 0 bases removed from V and 1 base from J, the gap between germline ends came to 5 bases. CDR3 size: 14 residues. CDR1 is SGHTA and CDR2 is FQGTGA in the germline V gene. The CDR3 here is CASSLTYRTDTQYF. In DNA form, the CDR3 reads TGTGCCAGCAGCTTAACATACCGCACAGATACGCAGTATTTT.

The V and J genes are TRBV6-2 or TRBV6-3 and TRBJ2-7; no clear D gene. Germline V lookup: CDR1 MNHEY, CDR2 SVGEGT. Between the trimmed V and J ends, which lost 2 bases and 3 bases, there was a span of 17 bases. This CDR3 region has 16 residues. CDR3 in amino acids: CASSYVGRTIFYEQYF. The CDR3 DNA reads TGTGCCAGCAGTTACGTCGGTAGAACGATTTTCTACGAGCAGTACTTC.

The V call is TRBV6-2 or TRBV6-3, the J call TRBJ2-1; D gene unclear. The V gene lost 8 bases and the J gene lost 0 bases, with 5 bases spanning the gap. Germline V CDR1 and CDR2: MNHEY, SVGEGT. The CDR3 spans 12 residues. The CDR3 sequence: CASCTSYNEQFF. CDR3 DNA sequence: TGTGCCAGCTGTACCTCCTACAATGAGCAGTTCTTC.

This clonotype was seen only a few times. The rearrangement joins TRBV20-1 to TRBJ2-3; D is uncertain. Trimming removed 4 bases from V and 6 bases from J, with 5 bases in between. Germline assignment: CDR1 DFQATT and CDR2 SNEGSKA (reference sequence). This CDR3 has 10 residues. CDR3 in amino acids: CSATGDTQYF. The CDR3 DNA is TGCAGTGCTACCGGGGATACGCAGTATTTT.

The chain carries TRBV27 and TRBJ1-2, with 7 bases matching TRBD1. The V gene end was trimmed by 2 bases and the J gene end by 4 bases; junction bases not matched to a gene: 10. Germline assignment: CDR1 MNHEY and CDR2 SMNVEV (reference sequence). CDR3 length equals 16 residues. Written as DNA, the CDR3 is TGTGCCAGCAGTTTAGAGGGGGCCGGGCGGAGCTATGGCTACACCTTC. It specifies CASSLEGAGRSYGYTF.